A single sample gave rise to the 22 T cell receptor beta chains below, sequenced in a study of low-dose radiotherapy and immunotherapy resistance in tumors. Indicated time point: after trial treatment. Treatment denoted: LDRT plus nivolumab, ipilimumab, low-dose cyclophosphamide and aspirin (RACIN trial). TRAV- and TRBV-specific primers were used for first-strand cDNA, which covered alpha and beta chains. TCRs were amplified for approximately 21 PCR cycles with a constant-region primer and V-primer adapter. TCRdb processed the reads anew with MiXCR; each CDR3 protein has one entry. The sample has roughly 38,000 distinct CDR3 sequences; about 20% are singletons. Sequenced here: PBMCs, sampled after low-dose radiotherapy plus immunotherapy. The receptors shown here come from a female donor with ovarian cancer.

Ten or more counts support this clonotype. The chain has TRBV7-2 and TRBJ2-1; D remains ambiguous. This CDR3 spans 17 amino acids. CDR1 is SGHTA and CDR2 is FQGNSA in the germline V gene. The ends were cut back, 1 base at V and 1 base at J, with 14 bases in the middle. In DNA form, the CDR3 reads TGTGCCAGCAGCTTAGGATCGGGTGCCCTATCCTACAATGAGCAGTTCTTC. It encodes CASSLGSGALSYNEQFF.

This clonotype was picked up many times. J is TRBJ2-7 and V is TRBV5-1; TRBD2 aligns across 10 bases. With 0 bases clipped from V and 0 bases from J, the junction kept 6 bases outside the gene matches. CDR3 length equals 17 residues. The germline V gene encodes CDR1 SGHRS and CDR2 YFSETQ. The DNA for the CDR3 is TGCGCCAGCAGCTTGGGGCTAGCGGGGGCCCGCTCCTACGAGCAGTACTTC. Protein sequence: CASSLGLAGARSYEQYF.

The rearrangement links TRBV28 to TRBJ2-6; 7 nucleotides match TRBD2. V was clipped by 11 bases and J by 2 bases; unmatched bases: 6. CDR3 length equals 14 residues. CDR1 is MDHEN and CDR2 is SYDVKM in the germline V gene. CDR3 sequence reads: CACGGRTGANVLTF. The DNA of the CDR3 is TGTGCCTGTGGCGGGAGAACTGGGGCCAACGTCCTGACTTTC.

This clonotype was counted many times. This chain uses TRBV28 with TRBJ2-3; TRBD1 matches 8 bases. The V gene's germline CDR1 is MDHEN and CDR2 SYDVKM. The CDR3 is 15 amino acids. V lost 6 bases to trimming and J lost 5 bases; unmatched junction nucleotides: 10. The CDR3 loop reads CASSPRDRTRDTQYF. The DNA for the CDR3 is TGTGCCAGCAGCCCACGGGACAGGACCCGAGATACGCAGTATTTT.

This clonotype was observed at least ten times. The V and J genes are TRBV5-1 and TRBJ1-1; D call uncertain. This CDR3 is 14 amino acids long. Trimming shortened V by 4 bases and J by 7 bases, and 17 bases separated the two germline ends. Germline CDR1 and CDR2: SGHRS and YFSETQ. The CDR3 loop reads CASSPGRRGNEAFF. The CDR3 DNA is TGCGCCAGCAGCCCAGGCCGGCGGGGAAATGAAGCTTTCTTT. The full variable domain, rest sourced from reference TRBV5-1 and TRBJ1-1, is KAGVTQTPRYLIKTRGQQVTLSCSPISGHRSVSWYQQTPGQGLQFLFEYFSETQRNKGNFPGRFSGRQFSNSRSEMNVSTLELGDSALYLCASSPGRRGNEAFFGQGTRLTVV.

This clonotype was detected ten times or more. V usage is TRBV28 and J usage is TRBJ1-2, with TRBD1 matching 12 bases. The germline CDR1 and CDR2 sequences are MDHEN and SYDVKM. V was pared by 5 bases and J by 7 bases, with 5 bases of the junction left unmatched. CDR3 length: 14 residues. The CDR3 coding sequence is TGTGCCAGCAGTGGACCGGGACAGGGGGCTGGCTACACCTTC. The encoded protein is CASSGPGQGAGYTF.

In its sample, this clonotype was seen many times. V gene TRBV5-1 combines with J gene TRBJ1-1; a possible D gene is TRBD1 (5 bases). The germline CDR1 and CDR2 sequences are SGHRS and YFSETQ. Trimming stripped 5 bases from V and 1 base from J, with 9 bases between. This CDR3 is built from 13 residues. This chain's CDR3 is CASRTGGNTEAFF. CDR3 nucleotides: TGCGCCAGCAGAACAGGAGGGAACACTGAAGCTTTCTTT.

The table lists this clonotype with many counts. Relative to the germline gene, one junction end is altered; a read error may explain this. The chain combines TRBV6-1 with TRBJ2-1; D not certain. In germline, CDR1 is MNHNS, CDR2 SASEGT. The length of the CDR3 is 16 residues. The CDR3 coding sequence is TGTGCCAGCAGTGAAGCGCCGCCTACCTCCCACAATGAGCAGTTCTTC. Amino acid sequence: CASSEAPPTSHNEQFF.

This clonotype was recorded many times. The rearrangement joins TRBV6-5 to TRBJ1-1; D not certain. V lost 8 bases and J lost 8, with 12 bases in between. CDR1 and CDR2 (germline): MNHEY, SVGAGI. This CDR3 is built from 11 residues. The CDR3 here is CASRRSSEAFF. The CDR3 DNA follows: TGTGCCAGCCGGCGGAGCTCCGAAGCTTTCTTT.

The rearrangement uses TRBV30 and TRBJ2-6; tentative D call: TRBD2 (6 bases). Germline V gene sequence: CDR1 GTSNPN, CDR2 SVGIG (reference sequence). The CDR3 covers 16 residues. Between the trimmed V and J ends, which lost 1 base and 1 base, there was a span of 11 bases. DNA for the CDR3: TGTGCCTGGAGTGGGGCAGGAGGGTCTGGGGCCAACGTCCTGACTTTC. It yields the protein CAWSGAGGSGANVLTF.

This clonotype was recorded many times. V gene TRBV10-3 combines with J gene TRBJ2-7, with D possibly being TRBD1 (5 bases). V lost 6 bases and J lost 3, with 9 bases in between. Looked up from germline, CDR1 is ENHRY and CDR2 is SYGVKD. The CDR3 is 12 residues long. CDR3 nucleotide sequence: TGTGCCATCAGCCCACAGGACTACGAGCAGTACTTC. Its protein is CAISPQDYEQYF.

This clonotype came up many times. This rearrangement joins TRBV5-1 to TRBJ2-7; D gene ambiguous. There are 14 residues in the CDR3. With 0 bases removed from V and 2 bases from J, the gap between germline ends came to 9 bases. The germline CDR1 and CDR2 sequences are SGHRS and YFSETQ. CDR3 in amino acids: CASSLDGRTYEQYF. Here the CDR3 DNA reads TGCGCCAGCAGCTTGGATGGCAGAACCTACGAGCAGTACTTC.

This clonotype was counted many times. This chain connects TRBV5-5 to TRBJ2-1; 7 bases agree with TRBD1. The junction had 19 bases not matched to a gene; V was cut back by 4 bases and J by 0 bases. This CDR3 is built from 20 residues. Germline V gene lookup returns CDR1 SGHKS and CDR2 YYEKEE (reference sequence). CDR3 in DNA: TGTGCCAGCAGCCTGCGGCCCCCGGGACAGAAAAAGATCTCCTACAATGAGCAGTTCTTC. Protein sequence: CASSLRPPGQKKISYNEQFF.

This clonotype was observed many times. The V and J genes are TRBV7-9 and TRBJ1-1; D is unclear. The V gene lost 5 bases and the J gene lost 3 bases, with 16 bases spanning the gap. The CDR3 runs to 15 residues. Germline V gene sequence: CDR1 SEHNR, CDR2 FQNEAQ (reference sequence). CDR3 region: CASSPTIARDTEAFF. The CDR3 nucleotides read TGTGCCAGCAGCCCTACTATAGCGCGAGACACTGAAGCTTTCTTT.

The chain is built from TRBV6-4 and TRBJ1-1, with unresolved D. The V gene's germline CDR1 is MRHNA and CDR2 SNTAGT. CDR3 length: 13 residues. The V end lost 0 bases, the J end lost 1 base, and 3 bases lay between the germline ends. CDR3 residues: CASSDSGNTEAFF. The CDR3 DNA follows: TGTGCCAGCAGTGACTCCGGGAACACTGAAGCTTTCTTT.

This clonotype was seen ten or more times. CDR3 DNA: TGTGCCAGCAGTCCCGCCAGCTATGGCTACACCTTC. Protein: CASSPASYGYTF. V is TRBV12-3 or TRBV12-4 and J is TRBJ1-2; D call uncertain. Between the trimmed V and J ends, which lost 5 bases and 4 bases, there was a span of 8 bases. CDR3 length equals 12 residues.

This clonotype was observed many times. This sequence joins TRBV2 and TRBJ1-2; TRBD1 matches at 7 bases. CDR3 length equals 14 residues. In germline, CDR1 is SNHLY, CDR2 FYNNEI. With V trimmed by 3 bases and J by 4 bases, 5 bases remained unmatched. The CDR3 loop is CASSDFQGGYGYTF. As DNA, the CDR3 is TGTGCCAGCAGTGATTTCCAGGGGGGCTATGGCTACACCTTC.

The table lists this clonotype with many counts. The chain carries TRBV7-3 and TRBJ2-2; no firm D call. In germline, CDR1 is SGHTA, CDR2 FQGTGA. Trimming removed 2 bases at V and 4 bases at J, with 2 bases between. The CDR3 loop spans 12 amino acids. The CDR3: CASSLFTGELFF. CDR3 bases: TGTGCCAGCAGCTTATTCACCGGGGAGCTGTTTTTT. The full variable domain, in which reference TRBV7-3 and TRBJ2-2 provide the parts outside the CDR3, is GAGVSQTPSNKVTEKGKYVELRCDPISGHTALYWYRQSLGQGPEFLIYFQGTGAADDSGLPNDRFFAVRPEGSVSTLKIQRTERGDSAVYLCASSLFTGELFFGEGSRLTVL.

This clonotype was recorded at least ten times. The chain couples TRBV5-1 to TRBJ1-1, with D unresolved. CDR1 and CDR2 from the germline V gene are SGHRS and YFSETQ. V lost 3 bases to trimming and J lost 2 bases, with 8 bases between them. CDR3 size: 13 residues. CDR3 in amino acids: CASSWADNTEAFF. Written as DNA, the CDR3 is TGCGCCAGCAGCTGGGCCGATAACACTGAAGCTTTCTTT.

This clonotype was seen repeatedly, ten times or more. The chain combines TRBV3-1 with TRBJ2-1; no firm D call. There are 13 residues in the CDR3. In germline, CDR1 is LGHDT, CDR2 YNNKEL (reference sequence). V lost 1 base, J lost 5 bases, and 6 bases lay in between. The DNA of the CDR3 is TGTGCCAGCAGCCAAGGACAAAACAATGAGCAGTTCTTC. Its protein is CASSQGQNNEQFF.

This clonotype was detected ten times or more. J is TRBJ2-7 and V is TRBV20-1, with unresolved D. V was cut by 0 bases and J by 2 bases, with 20 bases left in between. The CDR3 covers 17 residues. From germline, CDR1 is DFQATT and CDR2 SNEGSKA (reference sequence). The CDR3 spells CSARDRLGKGSTYEQYF. The CDR3 region has the DNA TGCAGTGCTAGAGATCGGTTAGGTAAGGGCTCTACCTACGAGCAGTACTTC.

The V and J genes are TRBV29-1 and TRBJ2-1; D is perhaps TRBD1 or TRBD2 (5 bases each). The length of the CDR3 is 13 residues. V dropped 6 bases and J dropped 4 bases, with 13 bases sitting between them. In germline, CDR1 is SQVTM, CDR2 ANQGSEA. The CDR3 DNA reads as TGCAGCGTGACTAATACAGGTTACAATGAGCAGTTCTTC. Amino acids: CSVTNTGYNEQFF.